The source of this T cell receptor (beta chain) is a study of cytomegalovirus exposure and HLA in healthy donors. The PCR used 60 Vbeta and 13 Jbeta primers. Data came from immunoSEQ multiplex PCR; TCRdb stores just in-frame clones and leaves some out. The sample has 75,000 to 95,000 clones, and its top ten clones hold 1.4% to 1.5%. Remarks on this clone: The target antigen is unknown.

V shed 5 bases and J 2 bases; nucleotides not matched to a gene: 8. CDR1 and CDR2 (germline): SGHTA, FQGNSA. The CDR3 contains 15 residues. Study-level findings and limits: Prior analysis indicated that the majority of TCR beta V segments exhibited productivity approximately 87% or approximately 30% of the time.

What was sequenced was PBMCs. This rearrangement joins TRBV7-2 to TRBJ2-5, with 7 nucleotides matching TRBD1. The TCR sequence derives from a woman in her sixties in good health and CMV-seronegative. The CDR3 spells CASSQLGGAQETQYF. The CDR3 DNA reads as TGTGCCAGCAGCCAACTAGGGGGCGCACAAGAGACCCAGTACTTC.